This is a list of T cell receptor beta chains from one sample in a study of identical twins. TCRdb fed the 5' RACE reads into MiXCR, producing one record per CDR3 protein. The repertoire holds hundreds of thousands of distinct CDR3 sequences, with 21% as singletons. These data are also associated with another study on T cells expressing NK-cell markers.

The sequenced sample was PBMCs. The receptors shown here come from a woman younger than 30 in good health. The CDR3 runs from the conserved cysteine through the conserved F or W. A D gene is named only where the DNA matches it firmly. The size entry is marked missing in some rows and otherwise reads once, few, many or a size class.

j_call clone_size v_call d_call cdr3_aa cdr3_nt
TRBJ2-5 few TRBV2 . CASSERRGGDESQETQYF TGTGCCAGCAGTGAGCGGAGGGGGGGCGATGAGTCCCAAGAGACCCAGTACTTC
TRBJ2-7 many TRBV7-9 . CASSFPGGYSYEQYF TGTGCCAGCAGCTTTCCCGGGGGCTACTCCTACGAGCAGTACTTC
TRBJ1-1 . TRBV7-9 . CASSSVGKNTEAFF TGTGCCAGCAGCTCGGTGGGGAAGAACACTGAAGCTTTCTTT
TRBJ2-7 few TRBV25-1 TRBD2 CASRVTSGSREQYF TGTGCCAGCAGGGTGACTAGCGGGAGCCGCGAGCAGTACTTC
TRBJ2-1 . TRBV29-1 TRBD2 CSGVAGGIYNEQFF TGCAGCGGGGTAGCGGGAGGGATCTACAATGAGCAGTTCTTC
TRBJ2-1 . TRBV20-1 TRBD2 CSAHSGRVFGLHEQFF TGCAGTGCTCATAGCGGGAGGGTTTTCGGGCTGCATGAGCAGTTCTTC
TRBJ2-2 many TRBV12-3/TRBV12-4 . CASSLNTGELFF TGTGCCAGCAGCTTAAACACCGGGGAGCTGTTTTTT
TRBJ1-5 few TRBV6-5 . CASSYSRGANQPQHF TGTGCCAGCAGTTACTCGCGGGGAGCCAATCAGCCCCAGCATTTT
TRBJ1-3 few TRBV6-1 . CASSSRGNGNTIYF TGTGCCAGCTCCTCCCGAGGGAACGGAAACACCATATATTTT
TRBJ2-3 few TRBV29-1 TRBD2 CSVERIAGGTDTQYF TGCAGCGTTGAACGGATAGCGGGAGGAACAGATACGCAGTATTTT
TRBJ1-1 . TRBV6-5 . CASSLTNNENTEAFF TGTGCCAGCAGTTTGACCAACAATGAGAACACTGAAGCTTTCTTT
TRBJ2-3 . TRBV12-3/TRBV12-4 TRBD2 CACCSSIRGLAGVTDTQYF TGTGCCTGCTGCTCCTCCATCCGAGGCCTAGCGGGGGTCACAGATACGCAGTATTTT
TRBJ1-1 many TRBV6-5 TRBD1 CASSLFGQGGPTEAFF TGTGCCAGCAGTTTATTCGGACAGGGAGGTCCCACTGAAGCTTTCTTT
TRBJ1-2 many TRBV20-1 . CSARQVGGYTF TGCAGTGCGAGACAGGTCGGAGGCTACACCTTC
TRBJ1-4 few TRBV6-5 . CASSYSGSINEKLFF TGTGCCAGCAGTTACTCGGGCAGCATAAATGAAAAACTGTTTTTT
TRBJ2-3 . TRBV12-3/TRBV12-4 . CASRPTSGDTQYF TGTGCCAGCAGGCCAACATCGGGCGATACGCAGTATTTT
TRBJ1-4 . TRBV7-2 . CASSWQGRAREKLFF TGTGCCAGCAGCTGGCAGGGAAGGGCGAGGGAAAAACTGTTTTTT
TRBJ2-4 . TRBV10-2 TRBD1 CASSGPGTATTLAKNIQYF TGCGCCAGCAGCGGGCCCGGGACAGCTACAACCCTAGCCAAAAACATTCAGTACTTC
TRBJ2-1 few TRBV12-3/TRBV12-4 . CASSLVSLNNEQFF TGTGCCAGCAGTTTAGTTAGCCTAAACAATGAGCAGTTCTTC
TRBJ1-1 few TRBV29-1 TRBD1 CSVDRTGVTEAFF TGCAGCGTTGACCGGACAGGGGTCACTGAAGCTTTCTTT
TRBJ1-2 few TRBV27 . CASRPNGGIYGYTF TGTGCCAGCAGACCCAACGGAGGGATCTATGGCTACACCTTC
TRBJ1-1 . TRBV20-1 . CSAQEGSEAFF TGCAGTGCGCAGGAGGGATCTGAAGCTTTCTTT
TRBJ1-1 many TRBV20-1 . CSARDRMNTEAFF TGCAGTGCTAGAGATCGAATGAACACTGAAGCTTTCTTT
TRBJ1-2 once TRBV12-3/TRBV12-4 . CASSQEVTPGYTF TGTGCCAGCAGTCAAGAAGTGACTCCGGGCTACACCTTC
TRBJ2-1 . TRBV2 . CASCSGASYNEQFF TGTGCCAGCTGTAGCGGAGCCTCCTACAATGAGCAGTTCTTC
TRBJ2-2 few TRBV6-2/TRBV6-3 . CASSYRAWAGELFF TGTGCCAGCAGTTACCGAGCATGGGCCGGGGAGCTGTTTTTT
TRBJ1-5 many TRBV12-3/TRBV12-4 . CASSLTDNQPQHF TGTGCCAGCAGTTTAACAGACAATCAGCCCCAGCATTTT
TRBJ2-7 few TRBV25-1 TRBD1 CASSEAGTGVYEQYF TGTGCCAGCAGTGAAGCCGGGACAGGGGTCTACGAGCAGTACTTC
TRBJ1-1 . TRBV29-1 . CSVEGSFEAFF TGCAGCGTGGAGGGGAGTTTTGAAGCTTTCTTT
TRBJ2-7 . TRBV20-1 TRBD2 CSARKAVYIAGELEQYF TGCAGTGCTAGAAAGGCGGTCTATATAGCGGGAGAACTCGAGCAGTACTTC
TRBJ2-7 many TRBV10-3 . CAISEFGQYMPYEQYF TGTGCCATCAGTGAGTTCGGACAGTATATGCCTTACGAGCAGTACTTC
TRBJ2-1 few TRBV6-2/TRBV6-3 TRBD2 CASSRGLAGTRVF TGTGCCAGCAGTAGGGGACTAGCGGGTACAAGGGTCTTC
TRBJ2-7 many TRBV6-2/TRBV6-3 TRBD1 CASSPGTASYEQYF TGTGCCAGCAGTCCCGGGACAGCCTCCTACGAGCAGTACTTC
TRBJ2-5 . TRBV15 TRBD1 CATSRGGQGLETQYF TGTGCCACCAGCAGAGGGGGACAGGGGCTGGAGACCCAGTACTTC
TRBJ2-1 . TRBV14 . CASSQSRPVPEFF TGTGCCAGCAGCCAATCGCGGCCGGTGCCGGAGTTCTTC
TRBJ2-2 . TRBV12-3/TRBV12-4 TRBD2 CASSFPPSGVSTGELFF TGTGCCAGCAGTTTTCCCCCCAGCGGGGTTAGCACCGGGGAGCTGTTTTTT
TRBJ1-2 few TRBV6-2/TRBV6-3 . CASSNSRVEGYTF TGTGCCAGCAGTAACAGCCGAGTGGAAGGCTACACCTTC
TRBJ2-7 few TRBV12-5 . CASGLADSYEQYF TGTGCTAGTGGTTTGGCAGATTCCTACGAGCAGTACTTC
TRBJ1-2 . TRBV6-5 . CASSYQAQGSYGYTF TGTGCCAGCAGTTACCAGGCTCAGGGCTCCTATGGCTACACCTTC
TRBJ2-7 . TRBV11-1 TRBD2 CASSYRATGLAGVWEQYF TGTGCCAGCAGCTACCGGGCCACCGGACTAGCGGGAGTTTGGGAGCAGTACTTC
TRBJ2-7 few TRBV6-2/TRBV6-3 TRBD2 CASSFGTSGGTYEQYF TGTGCCAGCAGCTTCGGGACTAGCGGGGGGACCTACGAGCAGTACTTC
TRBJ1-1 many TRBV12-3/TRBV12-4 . CASSLVGREAFF TGTGCCAGCAGTTTAGTCGGCCGTGAAGCTTTCTTT
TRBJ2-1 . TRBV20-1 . CSARDAGLGDNEQFF TGCAGTGCTAGAGATGCAGGGCTCGGGGACAATGAGCAGTTCTTC
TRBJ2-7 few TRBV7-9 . CASSLTSILHEQYF TGTGCCAGCAGCTTAACCTCCATCCTCCACGAGCAGTACTTC
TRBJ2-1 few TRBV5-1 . CASSLAHGEYNEQFF TGCGCCAGCAGCTTGGCGCACGGGGAATACAATGAGCAGTTCTTC
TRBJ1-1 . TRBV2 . CASSDTAREAFF TGTGCCAGCAGTGATACAGCACGTGAAGCTTTCTTT
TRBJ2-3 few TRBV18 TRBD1 CASSARTGGVLTQYF TGTGCCAGCTCAGCGCGGACAGGGGGTGTTCTTACGCAGTATTTT
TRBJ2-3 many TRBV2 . CASNPAVWDTQYF TGTGCCAGCAATCCAGCGGTTTGGGATACGCAGTATTTT